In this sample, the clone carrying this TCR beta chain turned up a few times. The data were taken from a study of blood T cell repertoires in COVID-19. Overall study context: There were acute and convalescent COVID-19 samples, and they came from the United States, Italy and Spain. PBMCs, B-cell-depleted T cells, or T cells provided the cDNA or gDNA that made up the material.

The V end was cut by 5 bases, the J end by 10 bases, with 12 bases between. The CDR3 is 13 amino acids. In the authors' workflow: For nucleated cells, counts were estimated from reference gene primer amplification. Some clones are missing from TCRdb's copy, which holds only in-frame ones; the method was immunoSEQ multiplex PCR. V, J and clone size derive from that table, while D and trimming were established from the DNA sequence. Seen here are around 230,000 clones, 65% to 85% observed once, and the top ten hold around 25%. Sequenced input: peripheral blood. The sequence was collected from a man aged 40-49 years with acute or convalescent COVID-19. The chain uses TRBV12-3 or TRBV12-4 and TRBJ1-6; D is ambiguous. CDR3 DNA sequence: TGTGCCAGCAGTCTGGGAGAGGGCTCACCCCTCCACTTT. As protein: CASSLGEGSPLHF.